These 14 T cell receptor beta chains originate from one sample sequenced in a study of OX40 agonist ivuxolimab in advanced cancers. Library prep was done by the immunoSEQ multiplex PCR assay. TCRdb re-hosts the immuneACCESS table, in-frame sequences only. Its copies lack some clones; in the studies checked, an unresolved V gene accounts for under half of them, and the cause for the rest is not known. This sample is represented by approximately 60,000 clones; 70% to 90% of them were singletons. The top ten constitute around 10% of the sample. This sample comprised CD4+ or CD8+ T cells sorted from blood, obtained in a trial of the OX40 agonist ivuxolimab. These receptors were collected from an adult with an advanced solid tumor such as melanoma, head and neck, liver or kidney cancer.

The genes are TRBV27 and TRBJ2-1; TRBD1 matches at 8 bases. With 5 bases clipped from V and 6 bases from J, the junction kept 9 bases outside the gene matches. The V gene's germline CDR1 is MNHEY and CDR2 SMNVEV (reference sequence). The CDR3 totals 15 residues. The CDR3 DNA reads TGTGCCAGCAGTCCGCCCGGGACAGGTAGCAATGAGCAGTTCTTC. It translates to CASSPPGTGSNEQFF.

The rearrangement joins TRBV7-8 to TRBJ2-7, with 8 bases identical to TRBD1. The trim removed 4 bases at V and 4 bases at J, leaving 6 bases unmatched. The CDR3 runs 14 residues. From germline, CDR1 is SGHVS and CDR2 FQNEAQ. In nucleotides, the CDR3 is TGTGCCAGCAGCTCCCGGGACAGGAGTTACGAGCAGTACGTC. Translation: CASSSRDRSYEQYV.

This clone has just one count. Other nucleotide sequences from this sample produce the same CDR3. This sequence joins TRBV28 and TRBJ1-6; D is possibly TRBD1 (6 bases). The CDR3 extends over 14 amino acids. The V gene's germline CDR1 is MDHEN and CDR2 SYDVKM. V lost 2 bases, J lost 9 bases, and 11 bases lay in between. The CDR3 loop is CASSLGGLSSPLHF. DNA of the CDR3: TGTGCCAGCAGTTTAGGGGGGCTGAGTTCACCCCTCCACTTT.

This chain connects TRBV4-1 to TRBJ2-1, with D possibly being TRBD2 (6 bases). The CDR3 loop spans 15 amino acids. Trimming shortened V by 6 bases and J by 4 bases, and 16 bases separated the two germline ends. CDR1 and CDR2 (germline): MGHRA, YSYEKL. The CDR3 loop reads CASSAGQDLYNEQFF. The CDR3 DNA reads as TGCGCCAGCAGTGCGGGGCAGGACCTATACAATGAGCAGTTCTTC.

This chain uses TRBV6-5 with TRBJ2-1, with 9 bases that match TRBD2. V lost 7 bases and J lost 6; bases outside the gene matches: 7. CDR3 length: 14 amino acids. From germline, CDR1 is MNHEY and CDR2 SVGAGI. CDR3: CASTPGLARNEQFF. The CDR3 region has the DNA TGTGCCAGCACTCCGGGACTAGCACGCAATGAGCAGTTCTTC.

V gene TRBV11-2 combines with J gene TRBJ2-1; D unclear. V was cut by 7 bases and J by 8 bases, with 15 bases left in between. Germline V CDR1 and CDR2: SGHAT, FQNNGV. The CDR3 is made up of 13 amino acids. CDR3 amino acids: CASIKTPWDEQFF. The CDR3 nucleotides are TGTGCCAGCATCAAGACTCCTTGGGATGAGCAGTTCTTC. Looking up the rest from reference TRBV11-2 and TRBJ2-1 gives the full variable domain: EAGVAQSPRYKIIEKRQSVAFWCNPISGHATLYWYQQILGQGPKLLIQFQNNGVVDDSQLPKDRFSAERLKGVDSTLKIQPAKLEDSAVYLCASIKTPWDEQFFGPGTRLTVL.

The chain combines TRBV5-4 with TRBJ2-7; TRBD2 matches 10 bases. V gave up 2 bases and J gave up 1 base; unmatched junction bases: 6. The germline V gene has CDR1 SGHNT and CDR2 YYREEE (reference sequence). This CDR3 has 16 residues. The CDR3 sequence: CASSFPGTSESYEQYF. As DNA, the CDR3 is TGTGCCAGCAGCTTCCCCGGGACTAGCGAGTCCTACGAGCAGTACTTC.

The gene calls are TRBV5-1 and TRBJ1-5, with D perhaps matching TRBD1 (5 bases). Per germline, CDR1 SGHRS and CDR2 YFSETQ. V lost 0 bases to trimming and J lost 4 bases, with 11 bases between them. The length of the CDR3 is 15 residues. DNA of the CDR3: TGCGCCAGCAGCTTGGCCGGCGGGGCAAATCAGCCCCAGCATTTT. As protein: CASSLAGGANQPQHF.

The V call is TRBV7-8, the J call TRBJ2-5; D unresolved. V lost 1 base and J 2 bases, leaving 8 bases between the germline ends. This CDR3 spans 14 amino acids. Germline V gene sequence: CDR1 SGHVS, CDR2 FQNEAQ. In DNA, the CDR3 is TGTGCCAGCAGCTTAGTCAACCAACAAGAGACCCAGTACTTC. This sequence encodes CASSLVNQQETQYF. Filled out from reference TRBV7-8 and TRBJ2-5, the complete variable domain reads GAGVSQSPRYKVAKRGQDVALRCDPISGHVSLFWYQQALGQGPEFLTYFQNEAQLDKSGLPSDRFFAERPEGSVSTLKIQRTQQEDSAVYLCASSLVNQQETQYFGPGTRLLVL.

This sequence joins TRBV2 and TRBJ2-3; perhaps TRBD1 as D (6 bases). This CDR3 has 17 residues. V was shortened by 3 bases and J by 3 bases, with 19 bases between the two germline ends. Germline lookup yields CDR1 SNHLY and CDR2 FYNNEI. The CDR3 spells CASSDPDRTGRTDTQYF. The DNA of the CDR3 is TGTGCCAGCAGTGATCCCGACAGGACTGGGCGGACAGATACGCAGTATTTT.

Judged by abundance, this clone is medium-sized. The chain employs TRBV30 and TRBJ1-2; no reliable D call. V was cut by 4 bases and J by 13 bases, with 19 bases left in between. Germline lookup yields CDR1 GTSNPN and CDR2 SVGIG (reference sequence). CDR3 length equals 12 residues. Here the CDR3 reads CAWNNEQPVFTF. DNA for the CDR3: TGTGCCTGGAACAACGAACAGCCGGTTTTCACCTTC. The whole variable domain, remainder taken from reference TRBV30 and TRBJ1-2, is SQTIHQWPATLVQPVGSPLSLECTVEGTSNPNLYWYRQAAGRGLQLLFYSVGIGQISSEVPQNLSASRPQDRQFILSSKKLLLSDSGFYLCAWNNEQPVFTFGSGTRLTVV.

DNA of the CDR3: TGTGCCAGCAGCATGCCTTTTATGGGGGTTGCAACTAATGAAAAACTGTTTTTT. Its protein product is CASSMPFMGVATNEKLFF. The rearrangement links TRBV7-9 to TRBJ1-4; weak D call: TRBD1 (5 bases). V was clipped by 5 bases and J by 0 bases, with 19 bases between them. The V gene's germline CDR1 is SEHNR and CDR2 FQNEAQ (reference sequence). CDR3 length: 18 residues.

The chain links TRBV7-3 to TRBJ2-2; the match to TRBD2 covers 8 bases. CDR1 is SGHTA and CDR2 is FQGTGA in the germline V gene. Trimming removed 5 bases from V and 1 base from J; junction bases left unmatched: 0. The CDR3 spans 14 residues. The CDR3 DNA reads TGTGCCAGCAGCCTAGCGGGGAACACCGGGGAGCTGTTTTTT. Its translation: CASSLAGNTGELFF.

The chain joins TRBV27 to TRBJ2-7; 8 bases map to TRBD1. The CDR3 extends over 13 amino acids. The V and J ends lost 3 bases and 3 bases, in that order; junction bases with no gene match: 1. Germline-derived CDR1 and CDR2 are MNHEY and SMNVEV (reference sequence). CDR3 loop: CASSFTGGYEQYF. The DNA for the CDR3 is TGTGCCAGCAGTTTCACAGGGGGCTACGAGCAGTACTTC.